The 29 T cell receptor beta chains below were found in one sample sequenced in a study of cytomegalovirus exposure and HLA in healthy donors. Amplification used 60 Vbeta primers and 13 Jbeta primers. TCRdb's copy holds only in-frame clones and misses some; the assay was immunoSEQ multiplex PCR. Recorded here are 35,000 to 50,000 clones; the top ten clones represent more than 3%. The sequencing sample was made of PBMCs. The receptors derive from a woman in her thirties in good health and CMV-seropositive.

The chain couples TRBV5-1 to TRBJ2-1; TRBD1 aligns across 8 bases. V was clipped by 0 bases and J by 6 bases; unmatched bases: 8. The germline V gene encodes CDR1 SGHRS and CDR2 YFSETQ. The CDR3 sequence is 16 residues long. The CDR3 bases are TGCGCCAGCAGCTTGGAAGGGCAGGGGGCAGGCAATGAGCAGTTCTTC. It codes for CASSLEGQGAGNEQFF.

J is TRBJ1-1 and V is TRBV25-1; perhaps TRBD1 as D (5 bases). This CDR3 is 18 amino acids long. In germline, CDR1 is MGHDK, CDR2 SYGVNS. V lost 2 bases to trimming and J lost 0 bases, with 19 bases between them. In nucleotides, the CDR3 is TGTGCCAGCAGTGAAGGATCAAGGTGGGACTACATGAACACTGAAGCTTTCTTT. Its protein product is CASSEGSRWDYMNTEAFF.

The chain joins TRBV19 to TRBJ1-5, with D possibly TRBD1 on 5 matching bases. The CDR3 sequence is 14 residues long. V was cut by 3 bases and J by 3 bases, with 9 bases left in between. Germline CDR1 is LNHDA and CDR2 is SQIVND (reference sequence). This chain's CDR3 is CASSIAGNNQPQHF. The DNA for the CDR3 is TGTGCCAGTAGTATCGCAGGGAACAATCAGCCCCAGCATTTT. Drawing the rest from reference TRBV19 and TRBJ1-5, the complete variable domain is DGGITQSPKYLFRKEGQNVTLSCEQNLNHDAMYWYRQDPGQGLRLIYYSQIVNDFQKGDIAEGYSVSREKKESFPLTVTSAQKNPTAFYLCASSIAGNNQPQHFGDGTRLSIL.

The rearrangement uses TRBV30 and TRBJ2-7, with 7 bases aligning to TRBD1. This CDR3 region has 13 residues. CDR1 and CDR2 from the germline V gene are GTSNPN and SVGIG (reference sequence). With 5 bases clipped from V and 1 base from J, the junction kept 5 bases outside the gene matches. This CDR3 is CAWDLGQSYEQYF. The CDR3 DNA reads as TGTGCCTGGGACCTGGGACAGTCCTACGAGCAGTACTTC. Filled out from reference TRBV30 and TRBJ2-7, the complete variable domain reads SQTIHQWPATLVQPVGSPLSLECTVEGTSNPNLYWYRQAAGRGLQLLFYSVGIGQISSEVPQNLSASRPQDRQFILSSKKLLLSDSGFYLCAWDLGQSYEQYFGPGTRLTVT.

In DNA, the CDR3 is TGCAGCGCCCGCCCAGGGGGTGGAGAGACCCAGTACTTC. Translating it yields CSARPGGGETQYF. V usage is TRBV29-1 and J usage is TRBJ2-5, with 7 bases lining up with TRBD1. Germline trimming cut 7 bases from V and 4 bases from J; bases unmatched to any gene: 9. Germline V gene sequence: CDR1 SQVTM, CDR2 ANQGSEA. This CDR3 is built from 13 residues.

The chain joins TRBV7-2 to TRBJ1-6; tentatively, D is TRBD1 (6 bases). The CDR3 covers 15 residues. The germline V and J ends were trimmed by 1 base and 6 bases, with 10 bases remaining between them. Germline assignment: CDR1 SGHTA and CDR2 FQGNSA. The CDR3 protein is CASSLGRGGNSPLHF. Here the CDR3 DNA reads TGTGCCAGCAGCTTAGGAAGGGGGGGTAATTCACCCCTCCACTTT.

The chain recombines TRBV5-8 with TRBJ1-2; 11 nucleotides align to TRBD1. This CDR3 region has 20 residues. The V segment lost 2 bases and the J segment 0 bases; nucleotides outside the gene matches: 15. Germline V gene sequence: CDR1 SGHTS, CDR2 YDEGEE. The CDR3 DNA sequence: TGTGCCAGCAGCTTCGGGACAGGGGGGACAGGGGGAAGAACTAACTATGGCTACACCTTC. It is translated as CASSFGTGGTGGRTNYGYTF.

V and J are TRBV7-9 and TRBJ2-4; 8 bases line up with TRBD2. This CDR3 contains 16 residues. V was clipped by 5 bases and J by 1 base; unmatched bases: 7. Germline V gene sequence: CDR1 SEHNR, CDR2 FQNEAQ (reference sequence). The CDR3 here is CASSPNSGAAKNIQYF. The CDR3 bases are TGTGCCAGCAGCCCAAATAGCGGGGCCGCCAAAAACATTCAGTACTTC.

The chain uses TRBV5-1 and TRBJ2-4; TRBD1 agrees at 10 bases. V shed 7 bases, J shed 5 bases, and the junction held 12 bases outside the gene matches. Germline V lookup: CDR1 SGHRS, CDR2 YFSETQ. This CDR3 comprises 16 residues. CDR3 protein: CASRRGGTGAENIQYF. CDR3 in DNA: TGCGCCAGCCGACGGGGTGGGACAGGGGCGGAAAACATTCAGTACTTC.

The chain links TRBV5-1 to TRBJ2-3; TRBD1 aligns across 12 bases. The CDR3 is 15 amino acids. Germline values: CDR1 SGHRS, CDR2 YFSETQ. The V and J ends lost 3 bases and 5 bases, in that order; junction bases with no gene match: 4. CDR3 nucleotide sequence: TGCGCCAGCAGCTGGGGACAGGGGGCTGTAGATACGCAGTATTTT. Protein product: CASSWGQGAVDTQYF.

This chain connects TRBV6-1 to TRBJ1-3, with 7 positions matching TRBD1. V lost 4 bases to trimming and J lost 0 bases; unmatched junction nucleotides: 3. CDR3 length equals 15 residues. Germline V gene lookup returns CDR1 MNHNS and CDR2 SASEGT. The CDR3 DNA reads as TGTGCCAGCAGTGCAGGGGGAACCTCTGGAAACACCATATATTTT. Protein: CASSAGGTSGNTIYF.

V gene TRBV5-4 combines with J gene TRBJ2-2, with a weak D call TRBD1 (5 bases). The germline V gene encodes CDR1 SGHNT and CDR2 YYREEE (reference sequence). The ends were cut back, 4 bases at V and 3 bases at J, with 7 bases in the middle. There are 13 residues in the CDR3. Written as DNA, the CDR3 is TGTGCCAGCAGCCTACAGGACACCGGGGAGCTGTTTTTT. Protein product: CASSLQDTGELFF.

V usage is TRBV6-5 and J usage is TRBJ1-6; D is ambiguous. CDR1 and CDR2 (germline): MNHEY, SVGAGI. This CDR3 is built from 15 residues. The V end was cut by 0 bases, the J end by 9 bases, with 12 bases between. CDR3 sequence (DNA): TGTGCCAGCAGTTACTCAGAGGGTGTAAGTTCACCCCTCCACTTT. Residues: CASSYSEGVSSPLHF.

V is TRBV19 and J is TRBJ2-7, with 7 bases aligning to TRBD2. J was trimmed by 1 base and V by 5 bases; bases with no gene match: 8. Germline V gene data show CDR1 as LNHDA and CDR2 as SQIVND (reference sequence). The CDR3 extends over 15 amino acids. The DNA for the CDR3 is TGTGCCAGTAGTTCCCGGGACTACATTTCCTACGAGCAGTACTTC. Translating gives CASSSRDYISYEQYF. Using reference TRBV19 and TRBJ2-7 for the parts outside the CDR3, the full variable domain is DGGITQSPKYLFRKEGQNVTLSCEQNLNHDAMYWYRQDPGQGLRLIYYSQIVNDFQKGDIAEGYSVSREKKESFPLTVTSAQKNPTAFYLCASSSRDYISYEQYFGPGTRLTVT.

This chain links TRBV28 with TRBJ1-1, with D tentatively TRBD1 (6 bases). This CDR3 is 14 amino acids long. V lost 7 bases, J lost 1 base, and 13 bases lay in between. CDR1 and CDR2 (germline): MDHEN, SYDVKM. Here the CDR3 reads CASTFTGTNTEAFF. Written as DNA, the CDR3 is TGTGCCAGCACCTTTACAGGGACGAACACTGAAGCTTTCTTT.

V gene TRBV28 combines with J gene TRBJ2-7; 11 nucleotides agree with TRBD1. Germline assignment: CDR1 MDHEN and CDR2 SYDVKM. The CDR3 is 17 amino acids. The J segment lost 8 bases and the V segment lost 2 bases, leaving 14 bases of the junction unmatched. CDR3 nucleotides: TGTGCCAGCAGTTTACCCGGAGGGGGGACAGGGGGTACGAAGCAGTACTTC. It yields the protein CASSLPGGGTGGTKQYF.

The chain couples TRBV5-1 to TRBJ2-7; 9 bases fit TRBD1. Looked up from germline, CDR1 is SGHRS and CDR2 is YFSETQ. The CDR3 covers 14 residues. V dropped 2 bases and J dropped 3; count of bases not matched to a gene: 3. The CDR3 loop reads CASSLVGQGYEQYF. CDR3 DNA: TGCGCCAGCAGCTTAGTGGGACAGGGCTACGAGCAGTACTTC.

The DNA for the CDR3 is TGCGCCAGCAGCTTGGGAGCTGGTGGCTACACCTTC. It is translated as CASSLGAGGYTF. The J gene is TRBJ1-2, the V gene TRBV5-1; D uncertain. Germline V lookup: CDR1 SGHRS, CDR2 YFSETQ. Trimming took off 0 bases at V and 7 bases at J, with 7 bases between the two ends. CDR3 size: 12 residues.

The chain links TRBV6-5 to TRBJ2-1, with a weak D call TRBD2 (7 bases). V was shortened by 5 bases and J by 2 bases, with 13 bases between the two germline ends. CDR1 and CDR2 from the germline V gene are MNHEY and SVGAGI. The CDR3 is made up of 15 amino acids. The CDR3 protein is CASSVVGGPYNEQFF. The CDR3 DNA reads TGTGCCAGCAGTGTCGTCGGGGGGCCCTACAATGAGCAGTTCTTC.

The chain links TRBV7-2 to TRBJ2-1, with 11 positions matching TRBD2. In germline, CDR1 is SGHTA, CDR2 FQGNSA. The length of the CDR3 is 17 residues. Losses at the gene ends were 2 bases for V and 5 bases for J; bases not matched to a gene: 8. The CDR3 DNA sequence: TGTGCCAGCAGCTTAAGTGGGACTAGCGGTCATAACAATGAGCAGTTCTTC. Protein product: CASSLSGTSGHNNEQFF.

V is TRBV30 and J is TRBJ2-2; a possible D gene is TRBD1 (5 bases). Germline V gene data show CDR1 as GTSNPN and CDR2 as SVGIG (reference sequence). V was trimmed by 8 bases and J by 1 base, leaving 8 bases between them. The CDR3 loop spans 12 amino acids. DNA of the CDR3: TGTGCCCGTGACAGGAACACCGGGGAGCTGTTTTTT. Protein product: CARDRNTGELFF.

Remarks on this clone: The junction does not match germline at one end; this may be a read error. Other DNA sequences of this sample code for an identical CDR3. The V and J genes are TRBV20-1 and TRBJ2-5; no definite D call. The length of the CDR3 is 11 residues. The germline V gene has CDR1 DFQATT and CDR2 SNEGSKA (reference sequence). The CDR3 nucleotides read TGTAGTGCTAGACATTTAGAGACCCAGTACTTC. This translates into CSARHLETQYF.

This chain uses TRBV5-1 with TRBJ1-1; a weak D match, TRBD1 (5 bases). Germline CDR1 is SGHRS and CDR2 is YFSETQ. Trimming left V 2 bases short and J 3 bases short, with 8 bases between. The CDR3 is made up of 13 amino acids. For the CDR3, the DNA is TGCGCCAGCAGCTTTGGGGGGGACACTGAAGCTTTCTTT. Translated, it gives CASSFGGDTEAFF. Full variable domain (outside the CDR3, taken from reference TRBV5-1 and TRBJ1-1): KAGVTQTPRYLIKTRGQQVTLSCSPISGHRSVSWYQQTPGQGLQFLFEYFSETQRNKGNFPGRFSGRQFSNSRSEMNVSTLELGDSALYLCASSFGGDTEAFFGQGTRLTVV.

The chain uses TRBV30 and TRBJ1-2; a weak D match, TRBD1 (6 bases). Looked up from germline, CDR1 is GTSNPN and CDR2 is SVGIG (reference sequence). CDR3 length equals 14 residues. The V end was cut by 4 bases, the J end by 8 bases, with 20 bases between. CDR3 coding DNA: TGTGCCTGGACTCCGGGACGGCCTCAGGGGGGCTACACCTTC. Amino acids: CAWTPGRPQGGYTF.

The V and J genes are TRBV5-1 and TRBJ2-5, with 8 bases aligning to TRBD1. The junction had 9 bases not matched to a gene; V was cut back by 4 bases and J by 1 base. This CDR3 comprises 16 residues. Germline loops: CDR1 SGHRS, CDR2 YFSETQ. The CDR3 loop reads CASSTGQGGTQETQYF. DNA for the CDR3: TGCGCCAGCAGCACCGGACAGGGTGGGACCCAAGAGACCCAGTACTTC.

This rearrangement joins TRBV5-4 to TRBJ2-2, with 7 nucleotides matching TRBD2. Germline V CDR1 and CDR2: SGHNT, YYREEE (reference sequence). This CDR3 is 16 amino acids long. V was clipped by 2 bases and J by 2 bases; unmatched bases: 6. CDR3 sequence: CASSLERGANTGELFF. CDR3 coding DNA: TGTGCCAGCAGCTTAGAGCGGGGCGCTAACACCGGGGAGCTGTTTTTT.

V and J are TRBV29-1 and TRBJ1-2; a weak D match, TRBD1 (6 bases). CDR1 is SQVTM and CDR2 is ANQGSEA in the germline V gene. Trimming cost V 4 bases and J 4 bases, with 25 bases left between them. The CDR3 runs 17 residues. For the CDR3, the DNA is TGCAGCGTTGGACCTGATTTGGTGGGGGCCCCTACCTATGGCTACACCTTC. Translation gives CSVGPDLVGAPTYGYTF.

The V call is TRBV4-1, the J call TRBJ2-7; 11 bases are shared with TRBD2. V trimming: 2 bases; J trimming: 11 bases; junction bases outside the gene matches: 11. Germline values: CDR1 MGHRA, CDR2 YSYEKL. The CDR3 sequence is 15 residues long. CDR3 in amino acids: CASSQPGLADSIKYF. In DNA form, the CDR3 reads TGCGCCAGCAGCCAACCGGGACTAGCGGACTCAATAAAGTACTTC.

This chain joins TRBV11-2 and TRBJ2-5, with 7 bases matching TRBD1. The V segment lost 6 bases and the J segment 7 bases; nucleotides outside the gene matches: 8. Germline CDR1 is SGHAT and CDR2 is FQNNGV. This CDR3 comprises 13 residues. CDR3 amino acids: CASSQDRHGTQYF. The CDR3 DNA sequence: TGTGCCAGCAGTCAGGACAGGCATGGGACCCAGTACTTC.